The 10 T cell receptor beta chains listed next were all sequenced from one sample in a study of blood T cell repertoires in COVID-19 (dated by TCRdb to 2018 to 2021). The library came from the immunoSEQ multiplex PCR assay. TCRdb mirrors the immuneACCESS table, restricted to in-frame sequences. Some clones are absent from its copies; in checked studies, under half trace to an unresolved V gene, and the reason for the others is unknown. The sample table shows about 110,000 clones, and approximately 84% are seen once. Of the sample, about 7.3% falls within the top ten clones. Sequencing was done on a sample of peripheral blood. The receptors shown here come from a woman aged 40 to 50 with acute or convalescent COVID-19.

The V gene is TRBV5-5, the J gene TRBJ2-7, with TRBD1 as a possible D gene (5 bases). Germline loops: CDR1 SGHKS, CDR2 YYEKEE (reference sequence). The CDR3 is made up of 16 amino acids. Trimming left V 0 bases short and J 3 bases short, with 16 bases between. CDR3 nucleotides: TGTGCCAGCAGCTTGGCTGCAGGGCCCGTCCTCTACGAGCAGTACTTC. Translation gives CASSLAAGPVLYEQYF.

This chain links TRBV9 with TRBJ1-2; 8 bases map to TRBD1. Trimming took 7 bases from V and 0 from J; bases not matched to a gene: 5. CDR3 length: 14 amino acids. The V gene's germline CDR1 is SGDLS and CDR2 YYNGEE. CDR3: CASGGQGANYGYTF. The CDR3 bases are TGTGCCAGCGGCGGACAGGGAGCTAACTATGGCTACACCTTC. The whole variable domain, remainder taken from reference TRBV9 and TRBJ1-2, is DSGVTQTPKHLITATGQRVTLRCSPRSGDLSVYWYQQSLDQGLQFLIQYYNGEERAKGNILERFSAQQFPDLHSELNLSSLELGDSALYFCASGGQGANYGYTFGSGTRLTVV.

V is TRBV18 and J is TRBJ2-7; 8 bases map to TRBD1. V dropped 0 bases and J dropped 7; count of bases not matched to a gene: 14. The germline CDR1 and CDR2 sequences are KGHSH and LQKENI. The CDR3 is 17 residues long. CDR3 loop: CASSPPGQGGKWYEQYF. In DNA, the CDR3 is TGTGCCAGCTCACCACCTGGACAGGGTGGGAAGTGGTATGAGCAGTACTTC. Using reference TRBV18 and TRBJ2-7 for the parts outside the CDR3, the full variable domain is NAGVMQNPRHLVRRRGQEARLRCSPMKGHSHVYWYRQLPEEGLKFMVYLQKENIIDESGMPKERFSAEFPKEGPSILRIQQVVRGDSAAYFCASSPPGQGGKWYEQYFGPGTRLTVT.

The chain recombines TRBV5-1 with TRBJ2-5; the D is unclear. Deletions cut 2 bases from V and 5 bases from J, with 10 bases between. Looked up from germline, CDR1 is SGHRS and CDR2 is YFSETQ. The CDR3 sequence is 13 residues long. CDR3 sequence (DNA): TGCGCCAGCAGCTTCGGTATGGAGGAGACCCAGTACTTC. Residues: CASSFGMEETQYF.

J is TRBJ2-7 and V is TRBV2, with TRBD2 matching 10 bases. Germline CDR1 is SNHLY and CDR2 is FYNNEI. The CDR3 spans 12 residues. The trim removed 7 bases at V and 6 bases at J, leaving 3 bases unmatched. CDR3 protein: CASTGLAIEQYF. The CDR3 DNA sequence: TGTGCCAGCACGGGACTAGCGATCGAGCAGTACTTC.

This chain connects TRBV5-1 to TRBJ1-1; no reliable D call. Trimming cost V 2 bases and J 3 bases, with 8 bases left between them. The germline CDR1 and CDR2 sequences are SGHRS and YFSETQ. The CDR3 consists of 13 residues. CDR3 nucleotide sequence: TGCGCCAGCAGCTTTTCAGAATACACTGAAGCTTTCTTT. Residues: CASSFSEYTEAFF.

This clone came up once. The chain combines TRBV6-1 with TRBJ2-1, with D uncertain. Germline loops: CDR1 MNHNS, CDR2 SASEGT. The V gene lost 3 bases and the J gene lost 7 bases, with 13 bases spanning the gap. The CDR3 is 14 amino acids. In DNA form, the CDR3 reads TGTGCCAGCAGTGAGCCCAGACAAACAAATGAGCAGTTCTTC. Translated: CASSEPRQTNEQFF.

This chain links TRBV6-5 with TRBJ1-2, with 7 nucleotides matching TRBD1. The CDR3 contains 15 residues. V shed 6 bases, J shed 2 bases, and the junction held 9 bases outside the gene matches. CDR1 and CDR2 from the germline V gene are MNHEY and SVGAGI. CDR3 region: CASRLRQGANYGYTF. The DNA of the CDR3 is TGTGCCAGCAGACTAAGACAGGGTGCCAACTATGGCTACACCTTC.

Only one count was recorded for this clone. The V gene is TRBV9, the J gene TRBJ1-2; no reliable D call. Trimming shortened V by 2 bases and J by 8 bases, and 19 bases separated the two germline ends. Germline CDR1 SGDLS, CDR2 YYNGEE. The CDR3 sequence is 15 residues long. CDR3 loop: CASSVSGNRLGGYTF. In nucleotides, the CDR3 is TGTGCCAGCAGCGTCTCGGGGAACAGATTAGGAGGCTACACCTTC.

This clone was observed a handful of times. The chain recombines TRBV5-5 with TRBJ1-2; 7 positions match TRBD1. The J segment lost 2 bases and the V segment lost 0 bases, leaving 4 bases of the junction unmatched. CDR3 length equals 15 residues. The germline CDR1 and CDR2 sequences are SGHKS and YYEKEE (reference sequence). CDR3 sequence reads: CASSLEVQGNYGYTF. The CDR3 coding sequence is TGTGCCAGCAGCTTGGAGGTACAGGGGAACTATGGCTACACCTTC.